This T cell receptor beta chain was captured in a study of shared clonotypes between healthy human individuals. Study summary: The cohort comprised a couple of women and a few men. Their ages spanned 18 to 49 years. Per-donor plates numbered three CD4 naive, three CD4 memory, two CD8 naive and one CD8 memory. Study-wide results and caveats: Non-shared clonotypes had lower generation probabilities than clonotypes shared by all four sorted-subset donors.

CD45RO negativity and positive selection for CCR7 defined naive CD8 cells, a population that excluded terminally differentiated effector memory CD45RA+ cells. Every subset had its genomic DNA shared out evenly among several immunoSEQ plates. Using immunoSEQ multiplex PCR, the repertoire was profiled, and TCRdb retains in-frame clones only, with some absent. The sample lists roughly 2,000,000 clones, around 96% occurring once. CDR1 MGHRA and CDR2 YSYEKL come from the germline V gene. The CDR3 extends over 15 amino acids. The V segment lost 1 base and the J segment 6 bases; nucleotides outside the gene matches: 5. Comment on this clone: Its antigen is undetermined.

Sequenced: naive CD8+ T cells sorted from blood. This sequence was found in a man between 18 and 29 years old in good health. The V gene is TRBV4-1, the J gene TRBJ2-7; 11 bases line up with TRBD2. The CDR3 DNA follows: TGCGCCAGCAGCCAAGTGACTAGCGGGGAGAGCGAGCAGTACTTC. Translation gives CASSQVTSGESEQYF.